This TCR beta chain was identified in a study of naive and memory T cell subsets. Study results and caveats: Naive repertoires, especially CD8, held a few larger clonotypes, possibly memory cells re-expressing CD45RA.

Separate alpha and beta amplification began at the second PCR step. Both TRBC1 and TRBC2 were covered by a beta constant-region primer of two equimolar oligonucleotides. Four rounds of PCR amplified the ligated cDNA using nested alpha and beta constant-region primers plus SP2. Ligation attached a single-stranded oligonucleotide with a 12-nucleotide UMI and the SP2 primer to the cDNA 3' end. One entry per CDR3 protein, called by TCRdb with MiXCR from the UMI-ligation and nested PCR reads. Of 120,000 to 150,000 distinct CDR3 sequences listed, about 23% are singletons. This clonotype has a handful of counts. Its specificity is unknown. Germline loops: CDR1 SGHAT, CDR2 FQNNGV. CDR3 length: 14 residues. V shed 6 bases and J shed 5 bases, with 16 bases lying between them.

Sequencing was carried out using naive CD4+ T cells from blood. The chain carries TRBV11-2 and TRBJ2-5; tentatively, D is TRBD2 (6 bases). This receptor was obtained from a human donor in good health. The CDR3, as DNA: TGTGCCAGCAGTCTGGGGGGAGCTCAGGAGACCCAGTACTTC. As protein: CASSLGGAQETQYF.